This T cell receptor (beta chain) was identified in a study of blood T cell repertoires in COVID-19. Some clones are missing from TCRdb's copy, which holds only in-frame ones; the method was immunoSEQ multiplex PCR. The sample has 210,000 or so clones; 80% to 90% are singletons. The CDR3 extends over 14 amino acids. CDR1 and CDR2 from the germline V gene are SGHNT and YYREEE (reference sequence). Between the trimmed V and J ends, which lost 4 bases and 10 bases, there was a span of 20 bases. This receptor was identified in a man aged 18 to 30 with active or convalescent COVID-19. The sample taken for sequencing was peripheral blood. The J gene is TRBJ1-1, the V gene TRBV5-4; D unclear. DNA of the CDR3: TGTGCCAGCAGCCCAGGCAAGCCCTCCTTGGGAGCTTTCTTT. As protein: CASSPGKPSLGAFF. Together with reference TRBV5-4 and TRBJ1-1, the CDR3 gives the full variable domain: ETGVTQSPTHLIKTRGQQVTLRCSSQSGHNTVSWYQQALGQGPQFIFQYYREEENGRGNFPPRFSGLQFPNYSSELNVNALELDDSALYLCASSPGKPSLGAFFGQGTRLTVV.